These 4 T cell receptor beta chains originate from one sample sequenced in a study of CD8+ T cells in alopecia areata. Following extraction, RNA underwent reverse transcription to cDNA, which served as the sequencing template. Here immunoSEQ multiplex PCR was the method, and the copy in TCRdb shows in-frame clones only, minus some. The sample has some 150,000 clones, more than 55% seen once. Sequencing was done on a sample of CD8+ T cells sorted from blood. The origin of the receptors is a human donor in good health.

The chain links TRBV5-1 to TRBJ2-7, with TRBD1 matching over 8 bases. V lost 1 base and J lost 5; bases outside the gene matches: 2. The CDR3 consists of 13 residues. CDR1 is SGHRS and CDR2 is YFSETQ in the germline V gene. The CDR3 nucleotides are TGCGCCAGCAGCTTGCCAGGGGGCCACGAGCAGTACTTC. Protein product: CASSLPGGHEQYF.

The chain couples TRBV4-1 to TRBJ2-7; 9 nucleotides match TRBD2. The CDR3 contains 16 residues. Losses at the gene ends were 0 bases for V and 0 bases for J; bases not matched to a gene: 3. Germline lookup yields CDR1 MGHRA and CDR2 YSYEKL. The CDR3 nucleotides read TGCGCCAGCAGCCAAGAATCTAGCGGGGCCTCCTACGAGCAGTACTTC. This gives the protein CASSQESSGASYEQYF.

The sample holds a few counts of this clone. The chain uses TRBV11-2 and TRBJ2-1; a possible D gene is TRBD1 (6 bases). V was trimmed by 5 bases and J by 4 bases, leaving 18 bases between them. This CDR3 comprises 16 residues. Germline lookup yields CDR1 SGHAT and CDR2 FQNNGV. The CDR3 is CASSERTAHFYNEQFF. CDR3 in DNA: TGTGCCAGCAGCGAGAGGACAGCCCACTTTTACAATGAGCAGTTCTTC.

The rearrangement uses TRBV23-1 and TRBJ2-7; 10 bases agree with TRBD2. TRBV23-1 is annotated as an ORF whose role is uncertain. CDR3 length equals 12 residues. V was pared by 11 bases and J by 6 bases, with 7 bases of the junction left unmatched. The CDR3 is CACRQREGEQYF. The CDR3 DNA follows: TGCGCCTGCCGCCAGCGGGAGGGCGAGCAGTACTTC.